This T cell receptor (beta chain) was observed in a study of CD4 T cells in relation to SARS-CoV-2 and coronaviruses. In its sample, this clone was seen a few times. The antigen is undetermined. General study results and limits: In about 65% of donors, memory CD4+ clonotypes crossrecognized SARS-CoV-2 and at least one common cold coronavirus spike.

Unexposed donor CD4+ T cells date from about 2011-2019, before the COVID-19 pandemic. The cells were cultured for less than twelve days before CD4+ T cells were isolated. Cultures received half-medium IL-2 refreshes on days 3 and 7. With 4 bases removed from V and 2 bases from J, the gap between germline ends came to 15 bases. The CDR3 has 15 residues. CDR1 SGHAT and CDR2 FQNNGV come from the germline V gene. The method was immunoSEQ multiplex PCR; TCRdb's version includes in-frame clones alone and lacks a portion of them. This sample has 15,000 to 19,000 clones, with 76% found just once. This receptor was identified in a human donor in good health. V gene TRBV11-2 combines with J gene TRBJ2-7; D tentatively fits TRBD1 or TRBD2 (5 bases each). The sample was CD4+ T cells from PBMCs, cultured in vitro. The CDR3 sequence is CASSSGYRGAYEQYF. The CDR3 region has the DNA TGTGCCAGCAGCTCGGGATACAGAGGGGCCTACGAGCAGTACTTC.